This T cell receptor (beta chain) originates from a study of T cells after yellow fever vaccination (dated by TCRdb to about 2019). About the investigation overall: The SMART-Seq v4 Ultra Low Input RNA kit was used to prepare libraries from fractions with low cell numbers. Bulk TCR alpha and beta repertoires were sequenced longitudinally to track T-cell clones before and after primary and booster YFV17D yellow fever vaccination. Two healthy male donors, one aged 18 to 30 and one aged 30 to 39 years, were included in the cohort. Blood was collected at multiple timepoints before and after primary and secondary immunization, and bulk PBMC replicates and cell subsets were isolated.

Synthesis of TCR cDNA relied on 5'RACE template switching, a step that introduced a universal primer site along with unique molecular identifiers. Priming for cDNA synthesis came from both the TCR alpha and TCR beta constant segments. Libraries were amplified in two PCR steps, with sample barcodes and sequencing adapters added in the second step. Libraries were sequenced on Illumina HiSeq 2500 (2x100 bp) or NovaSeq (2x150 bp). Per the original workflow: MIGEC was used to demultiplex reads and collapse the reads into UMI consensus sequences, and MiXCR was used for V(D)J alignment. Clonotypes responding to the vaccine were identified with edgeR on replicate PBMC samples, with the criteria of FDR below 0.01 and a log2 fold change above 5 up to day 15. Each bulk clonotype received a CD4 or CD8 identity based on whether the sequenced CD4 or CD8 repertoire contained that clonotype at higher abundance. The public reads were run again by TCRdb, first through fastp at Q25 and then through MiXCR, and only productive beta chains were kept. CDR3 protein sequences are deduplicated, and each keeps its most common genes and DNA. The V and J calls shown here were made by TCRdb, not taken from the authors' results. Across this sample there are 500,000 to 650,000 distinct CDR3 sequences, with roughly an eighth seen only once. In total, the top ten clones hold about 16% of the sample.

The full study reports these points: Computational filtering was needed because FACS-sorted repertoires could contain abundant contaminating clonotypes from the bulk population. A small share of clonotypes was detected in both CD4 and CD8 compartments, with the overlap likely arising from convergent recombination. The secondary T-cell response was found to be weaker but faster than the primary response, with a peak reached on day 5 rather than on day 15. Only a couple of donors were included in the study, so the extent to which the findings can be generalized is limited. After the booster, most of the clones that had expanded following primary vaccination were detected again (roughly 96% of CD4 and 88% of CD8), which suggests that memory was broadly maintained.

This clonotype was recorded a few times. Its binding antigen is unknown. No clone much larger than this one lies a single base away; base qualities are absent. Per the publication, the treatment or condition label means: live attenuated yellow fever vaccine strain. At each blood-draw timepoint, two biological replicates of bulk PBMCs were collected. A standard Ficoll-Paque protocol was used to isolate PBMCs from peripheral blood. TriZol was used to extract RNA from bulk PBMCs, from CD4 and CD8 fractions, and from dextramer-positive and dextramer-negative fractions. This clonotype was obtained from a man aged 30 to 45 who received the YFV17D yellow fever vaccine. Specimen: PBMCs, collected on the day of the yellow fever booster vaccination.

The DNA is as follows: TGTGCCAGCAGCTTTCGGGGGTCAGGGAGCACCGGGGAGCTGTTTTTT. Its protein is CASSFRGSGSTGELFF. Rearrangement joined TRBV5-5 to TRBJ2-2; perhaps TRBD2 is the D gene, with 6 bases matching. Cut back by 2 bases and 4 bases, the V and J ends lie 15 bases apart. Per the germline V gene (reference sequence), SGHKS is the CDR1 and YYEKEE is the CDR2. Counted from cysteine to phenylalanine, this CDR3 has 16 amino acids. Just CDR3 DNA is preserved here, 48 bases in frame from base 1.